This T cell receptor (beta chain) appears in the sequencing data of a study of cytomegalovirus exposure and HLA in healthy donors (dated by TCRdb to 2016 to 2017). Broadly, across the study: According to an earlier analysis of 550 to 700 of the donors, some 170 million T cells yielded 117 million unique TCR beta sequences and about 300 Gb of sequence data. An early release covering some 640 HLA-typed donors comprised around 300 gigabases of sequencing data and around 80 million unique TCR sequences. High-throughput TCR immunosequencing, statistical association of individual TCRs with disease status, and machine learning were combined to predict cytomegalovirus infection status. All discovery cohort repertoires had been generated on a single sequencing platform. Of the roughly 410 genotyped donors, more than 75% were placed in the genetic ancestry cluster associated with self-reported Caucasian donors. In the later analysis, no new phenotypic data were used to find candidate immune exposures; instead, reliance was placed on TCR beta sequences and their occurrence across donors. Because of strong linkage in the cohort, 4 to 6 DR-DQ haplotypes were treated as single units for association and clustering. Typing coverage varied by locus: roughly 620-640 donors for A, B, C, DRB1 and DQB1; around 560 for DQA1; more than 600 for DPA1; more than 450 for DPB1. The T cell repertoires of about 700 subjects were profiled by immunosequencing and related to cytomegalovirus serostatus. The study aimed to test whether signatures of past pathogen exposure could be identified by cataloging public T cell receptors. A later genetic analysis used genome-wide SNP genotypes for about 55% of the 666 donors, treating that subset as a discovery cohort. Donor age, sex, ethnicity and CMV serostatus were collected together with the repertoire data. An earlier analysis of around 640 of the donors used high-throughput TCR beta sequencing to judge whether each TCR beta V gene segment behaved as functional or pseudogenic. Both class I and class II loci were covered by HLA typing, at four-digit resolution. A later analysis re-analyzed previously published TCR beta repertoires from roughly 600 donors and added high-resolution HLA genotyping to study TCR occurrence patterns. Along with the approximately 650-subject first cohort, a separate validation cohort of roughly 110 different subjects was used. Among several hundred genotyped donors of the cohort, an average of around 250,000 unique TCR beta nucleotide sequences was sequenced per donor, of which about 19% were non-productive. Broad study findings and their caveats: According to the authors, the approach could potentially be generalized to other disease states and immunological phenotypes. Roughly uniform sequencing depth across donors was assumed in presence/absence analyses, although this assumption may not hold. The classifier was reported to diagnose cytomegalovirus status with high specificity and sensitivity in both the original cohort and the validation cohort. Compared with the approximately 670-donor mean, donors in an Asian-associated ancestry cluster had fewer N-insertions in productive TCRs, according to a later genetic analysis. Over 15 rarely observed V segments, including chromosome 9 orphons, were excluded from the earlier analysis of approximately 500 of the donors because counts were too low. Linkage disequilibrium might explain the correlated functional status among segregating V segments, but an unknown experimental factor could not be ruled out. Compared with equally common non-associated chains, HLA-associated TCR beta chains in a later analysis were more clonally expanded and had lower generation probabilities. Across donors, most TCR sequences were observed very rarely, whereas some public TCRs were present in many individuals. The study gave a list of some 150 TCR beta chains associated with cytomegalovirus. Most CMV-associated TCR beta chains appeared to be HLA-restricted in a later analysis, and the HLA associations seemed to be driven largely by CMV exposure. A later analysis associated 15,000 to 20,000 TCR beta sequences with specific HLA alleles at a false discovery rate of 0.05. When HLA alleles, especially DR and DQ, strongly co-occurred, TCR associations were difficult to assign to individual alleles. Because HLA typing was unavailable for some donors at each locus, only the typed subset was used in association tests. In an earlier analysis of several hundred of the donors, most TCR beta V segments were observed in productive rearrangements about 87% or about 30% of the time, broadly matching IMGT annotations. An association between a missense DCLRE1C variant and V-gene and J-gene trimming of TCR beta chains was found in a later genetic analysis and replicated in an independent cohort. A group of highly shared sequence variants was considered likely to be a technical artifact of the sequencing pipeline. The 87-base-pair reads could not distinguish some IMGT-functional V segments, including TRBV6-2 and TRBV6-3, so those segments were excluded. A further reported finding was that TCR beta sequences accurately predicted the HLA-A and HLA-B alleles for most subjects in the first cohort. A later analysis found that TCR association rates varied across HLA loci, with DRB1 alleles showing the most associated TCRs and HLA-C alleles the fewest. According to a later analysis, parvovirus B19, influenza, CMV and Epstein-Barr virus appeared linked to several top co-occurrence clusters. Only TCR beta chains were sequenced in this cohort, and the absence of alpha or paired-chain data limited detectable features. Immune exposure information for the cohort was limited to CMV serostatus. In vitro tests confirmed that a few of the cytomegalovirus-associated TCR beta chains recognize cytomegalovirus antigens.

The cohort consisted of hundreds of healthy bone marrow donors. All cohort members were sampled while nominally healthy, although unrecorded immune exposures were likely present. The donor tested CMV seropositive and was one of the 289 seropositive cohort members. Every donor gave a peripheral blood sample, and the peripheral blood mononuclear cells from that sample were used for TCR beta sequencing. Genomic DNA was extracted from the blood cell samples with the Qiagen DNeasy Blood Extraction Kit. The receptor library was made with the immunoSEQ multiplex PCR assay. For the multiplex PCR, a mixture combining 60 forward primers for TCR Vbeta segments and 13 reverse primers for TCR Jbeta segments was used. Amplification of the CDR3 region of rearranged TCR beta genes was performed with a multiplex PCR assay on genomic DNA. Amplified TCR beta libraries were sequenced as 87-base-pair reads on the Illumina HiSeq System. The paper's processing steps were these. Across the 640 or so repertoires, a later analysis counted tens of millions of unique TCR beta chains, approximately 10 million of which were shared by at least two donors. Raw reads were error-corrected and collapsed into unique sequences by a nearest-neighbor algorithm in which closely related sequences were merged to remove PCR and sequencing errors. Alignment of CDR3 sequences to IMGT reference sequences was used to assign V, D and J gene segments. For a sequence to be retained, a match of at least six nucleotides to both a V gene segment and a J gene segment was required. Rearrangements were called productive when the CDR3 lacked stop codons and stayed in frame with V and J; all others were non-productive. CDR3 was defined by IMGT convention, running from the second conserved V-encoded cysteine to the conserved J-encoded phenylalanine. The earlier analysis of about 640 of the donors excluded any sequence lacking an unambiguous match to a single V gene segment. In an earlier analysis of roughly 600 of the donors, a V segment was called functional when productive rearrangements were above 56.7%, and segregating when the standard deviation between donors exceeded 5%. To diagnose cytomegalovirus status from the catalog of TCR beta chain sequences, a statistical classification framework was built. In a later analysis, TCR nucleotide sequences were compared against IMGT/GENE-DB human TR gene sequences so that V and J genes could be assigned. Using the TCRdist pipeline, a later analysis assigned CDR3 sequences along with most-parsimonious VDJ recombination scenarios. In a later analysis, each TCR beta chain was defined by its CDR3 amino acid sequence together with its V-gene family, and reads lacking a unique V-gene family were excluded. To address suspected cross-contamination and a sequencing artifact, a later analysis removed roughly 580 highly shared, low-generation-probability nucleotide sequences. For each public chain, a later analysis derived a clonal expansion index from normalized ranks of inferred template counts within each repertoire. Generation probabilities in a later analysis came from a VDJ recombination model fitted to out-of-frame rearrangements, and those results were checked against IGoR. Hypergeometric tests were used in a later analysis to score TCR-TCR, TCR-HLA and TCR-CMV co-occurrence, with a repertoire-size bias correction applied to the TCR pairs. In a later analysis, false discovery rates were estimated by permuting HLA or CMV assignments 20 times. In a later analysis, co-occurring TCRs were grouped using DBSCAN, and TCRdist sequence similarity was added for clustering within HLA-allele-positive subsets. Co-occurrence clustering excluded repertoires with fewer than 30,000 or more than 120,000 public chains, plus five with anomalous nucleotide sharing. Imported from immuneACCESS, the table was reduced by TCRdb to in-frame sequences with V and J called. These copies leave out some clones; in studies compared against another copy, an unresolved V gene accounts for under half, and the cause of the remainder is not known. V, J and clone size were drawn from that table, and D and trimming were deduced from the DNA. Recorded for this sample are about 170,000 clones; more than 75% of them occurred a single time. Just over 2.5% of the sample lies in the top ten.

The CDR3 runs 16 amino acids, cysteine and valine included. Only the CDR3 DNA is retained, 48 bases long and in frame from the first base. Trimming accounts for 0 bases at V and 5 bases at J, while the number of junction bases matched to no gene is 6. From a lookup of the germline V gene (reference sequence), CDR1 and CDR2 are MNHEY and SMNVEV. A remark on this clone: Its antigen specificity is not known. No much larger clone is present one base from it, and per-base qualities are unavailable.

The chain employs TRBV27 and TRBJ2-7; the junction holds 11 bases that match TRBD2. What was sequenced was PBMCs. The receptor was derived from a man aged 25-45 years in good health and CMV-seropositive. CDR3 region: CASSLSPSGRKNEQYV. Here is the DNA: TGTGCCAGCAGTTTATCGCCTAGCGGGAGGAAGAACGAGCAGTACGTC.